The 13 T cell receptor beta chains reported below all come from one sample, sequenced in a study of OX40 agonist ivuxolimab in advanced cancers. The library was obtained by the immunoSEQ multiplex PCR assay. The table comes from immuneACCESS by way of TCRdb, which keeps in-frame sequences with V and J called. Part of the clones is missing from these tables; in studies checked, under half for an unresolved V gene and the rest for unknown reasons. For this sample the table gives 20,000 to 25,000 clones, of which more than 75% were detected only once. The top ten constitute 23% of the sample. The sample was CD4+ or CD8+ T cells sorted from blood, taken in a trial of the OX40 agonist ivuxolimab. These receptors originate from an adult with an advanced solid tumor such as melanoma, head and neck, liver or kidney cancer.

The chain links TRBV6-6 to TRBJ1-2; 8 nucleotides match TRBD1. Losses at the gene ends were 4 bases for V and 6 bases for J; bases not matched to a gene: 4. Germline V CDR1 and CDR2: MNHNY, SVGAGI (reference sequence). The CDR3 contains 13 residues. The CDR3 coding sequence is TGTGCCAGCAGTTCCCAGGGGGCCGATGGCTACACCTTC. This sequence encodes CASSSQGADGYTF.

The chain couples TRBV28 to TRBJ2-7; perhaps TRBD1 as D (6 bases). Germline lookup yields CDR1 MDHEN and CDR2 SYDVKM. The CDR3 has 14 residues. V lost 5 bases, J lost 0 bases, and 11 bases lay in between. The CDR3 loop is CASSPGQSSYEQYF. The CDR3 region has the DNA TGTGCCAGCAGTCCCGGACAGAGCTCCTACGAGCAGTACTTC.

The chain carries TRBV5-1 and TRBJ1-1, with 8 bases identical to TRBD1. Germline V CDR1 and CDR2: SGHRS, YFSETQ. The V and J ends lost 4 bases and 4 bases, in that order; junction bases with no gene match: 3. The CDR3 length is 13 residues. The CDR3 nucleotides read TGCGCCAGCAGCCTTGACAGGGGCACTGAAGCTTTCTTT. This encodes CASSLDRGTEAFF. Based on the CDR3 plus reference TRBV5-1 and TRBJ1-1, the full variable domain is KAGVTQTPRYLIKTRGQQVTLSCSPISGHRSVSWYQQTPGQGLQFLFEYFSETQRNKGNFPGRFSGRQFSNSRSEMNVSTLELGDSALYLCASSLDRGTEAFFGQGTRLTVV.

The V call is TRBV13, the J call TRBJ2-7; D is undetermined. V dropped 1 base and J dropped 0 bases, with 10 bases sitting between them. This CDR3 has 15 residues. Germline assignment: CDR1 PRHDT and CDR2 FYEKMQ (reference sequence). Written as DNA, the CDR3 is TGTGCCAGCAGCTTAGTCGGCGGCAGCTCCTACGAGCAGTACTTC. Its protein product is CASSLVGGSSYEQYF.

A word on this clone: Other nucleotide sequences from this sample produce the same CDR3. The rearrangement uses TRBV6-4 and TRBJ2-1, with TRBD2 matching 13 bases. Germline values: CDR1 MRHNA, CDR2 SNTAGT. The CDR3 spans 15 residues. V lost 4 bases to trimming and J lost 9 bases; unmatched junction nucleotides: 6. The CDR3 bases are TGTGCCAGCAGTGTCGGGACTAGCGGGGAGACTGAGCAGTTCTTC. Protein sequence: CASSVGTSGETEQFF.

This chain uses TRBV7-9 with TRBJ2-5; D unclear. The CDR3 has 14 amino acids. In germline, CDR1 is SEHNR, CDR2 FQNEAQ (reference sequence). V lost 3 bases and J 5 bases, leaving 13 bases between the germline ends. The CDR3 bases are TGTGCCAGCAGCTTTACCACTGCTTGGGAGACCCAGTACTTC. Its protein product is CASSFTTAWETQYF.

This clone was recorded only once. The CDR3 bases are TGTGCCAGCAGCTTAATGGGACAGCAGGGCAACTACGAGCAGTACTTC. It yields the protein CASSLMGQQGNYEQYF. V gene TRBV7-6 combines with J gene TRBJ2-7; 7 bases align to TRBD1. Germline trimming cut 2 bases from V and 3 bases from J; bases unmatched to any gene: 10. The CDR3 has 16 residues. From germline, CDR1 is SGHVS and CDR2 FNYEAQ.

This rearrangement joins TRBV5-4 to TRBJ1-2; D not certain. The germline V gene encodes CDR1 SGHNT and CDR2 YYREEE (reference sequence). Trimming cost V 9 bases and J 2 bases, with 14 bases left between them. This CDR3 comprises 13 residues. The CDR3 DNA is TGTGCCACCCGACCCAGAGCCAACTATGGCTACACCTTC. Its translation: CATRPRANYGYTF.

The V call is TRBV7-3, the J call TRBJ1-1; D is uncertain. Germline CDR1 and CDR2: SGHTA and FQGTGA. V shed 4 bases and J shed 6 bases, with 18 bases lying between them. The CDR3 extends over 15 amino acids. The CDR3, as DNA: TGTGCCAGCAGCTGGAGCCCGGGAGGGATCCCTGAAGCTTTCTTT. It is translated as CASSWSPGGIPEAFF.

The chain has TRBV2 and TRBJ1-1; 7 bases agree with TRBD1. The CDR3 has 15 amino acids. V lost 6 bases to trimming and J lost 2 bases; unmatched junction nucleotides: 9. Germline values: CDR1 SNHLY, CDR2 FYNNEI. The CDR3 sequence: CASRVTGYFNTEAFF. As DNA, the CDR3 is TGTGCCAGCAGGGTGACAGGGTATTTCAACACTGAAGCTTTCTTT.

The chain combines TRBV4-3 with TRBJ2-7; either TRBD1 or TRBD2 may supply D (6 bases each). The CDR3 sequence is 15 residues long. The V end lost 0 bases, the J end lost 3 bases, and 12 bases lay between the germline ends. The germline V gene has CDR1 LGHNA and CDR2 YSLEER. The CDR3 DNA is TGCGCCAGCAGCCAAGATTTACAGGGACTCTACGAGCAGTACTTC. It encodes CASSQDLQGLYEQYF.

As regards this clone: Germline and junction disagree at one end, which may indicate a read error. Here the CDR3 reads CASSSFIQGTQSYEQCF. The CDR3 DNA reads as TGTGCCAGCAGCTCGTTTATACAGGGGACCCAGTCCTACGAGCAGTGCTTC. The chain couples TRBV7-9 to TRBJ2-7; TRBD1 aligns across 7 bases. CDR1 is SEHNR, CDR2 FQNEAQ, per germline (reference sequence). The CDR3 totals 17 residues.

The rearrangement links TRBV4-2 to TRBJ1-3; unclear D gene. This CDR3 spans 13 amino acids. CDR1 and CDR2 (germline): LGHNA, YNFKEQ. V dropped 2 bases and J dropped 5 bases, with 7 bases sitting between them. As DNA, the CDR3 is TGTGCCAGCAGCCAAACCACCCGAAACACCATATATTTT. Amino acid sequence: CASSQTTRNTIYF.